A single T cell receptor beta chain is shown here with its context. Its antigen remains unidentified. V shed 2 bases and J 7 bases; nucleotides not matched to a gene: 9. This CDR3 contains 16 residues. Germline CDR1 reads ENHRY; CDR2 reads SYGVKD. The sample comes from a study of post-analysis software for immune sequencing data. Points from the study as a whole: Compared with controls, patients had more of about 5 TRBV segments, including TRBV5-6, TRBV5-1 and TRBV20-1. When compared against controls, multiple sclerosis patients showed significantly lower normalized Chao1 diversity.

Built from TCR beta cDNA, the libraries had unique molecular identifiers in them. T cells, roughly 0.95 to 10 million of them, yielded roughly 470,000 cDNA molecules. TCRdb re-called the PCR reads with MiXCR, one entry per CDR3 protein. Among fewer than 850,000 distinct CDR3 sequences listed, approximately 44% were seen once. The source is a girl aged 10 to 17 with multiple sclerosis. The sample taken for sequencing was blood. The gene calls are TRBV10-3 and TRBJ2-1, with TRBD2 matching 9 bases. CDR3 sequence: CAISEVAGGPGNEQFF. CDR3 coding DNA: TGTGCCATCAGTGAGGTGGCGGGAGGGCCGGGAAATGAGCAGTTCTTC.